Below, 23 T cell receptor beta chains from the same sample are listed, as sequenced in a study of technical replicates of blood from a handful of donors. The method was immunoSEQ multiplex PCR; TCRdb's version includes in-frame clones alone and lacks a portion of them. The data hold about 72,000 clones, with approximately 92% observed a single time. The sequenced sample was T cells isolated from PBMCs. The origin of the receptors is a human donor in good health.

This clone was observed once. The chain employs TRBV28 and TRBJ1-5; D possibly corresponds to TRBD1 (6 bases). The germline CDR1 and CDR2 sequences are MDHEN and SYDVKM. V was pared by 6 bases and J by 4 bases, with 13 bases between. The CDR3 sequence is 14 residues long. The CDR3 DNA reads TGTGCCAGCAGATCGGACAGTGTAAATCAGCCCCAGCATTTT. The encoded protein is CASRSDSVNQPQHF.

This clone appeared a single time. The chain links TRBV6-4 to TRBJ2-6, with D possibly matching TRBD1 (6 bases). The CDR3 totals 15 residues. Per the germline V gene, CDR1 is MRHNA and CDR2 is SNTAGT. V was trimmed by 8 bases and J by 2 bases, leaving 13 bases between them. Here the CDR3 reads CASGETGAGANVLTF. CDR3 nucleotide sequence: TGTGCCAGCGGCGAGACAGGAGCTGGGGCCAACGTCCTGACTTTC.

The V call is TRBV27, the J call TRBJ2-7; 8 bases are shared with TRBD2. Germline CDR1 reads MNHEY; CDR2 reads SMNVEV (reference sequence). CDR3 length equals 14 residues. After removal of 5 bases from V and 4 bases from J, the junction contained 7 bases not matched to a gene. The chain's CDR3 is CASSPGLAGYEQYF. CDR3 sequence (DNA): TGTGCCAGCAGTCCCGGACTAGCTGGGTACGAGCAGTACTTC.

The V call is TRBV5-6, the J call TRBJ2-3; 8 nucleotides align to TRBD2. V shed 2 bases, J shed 6 bases, and the junction held 5 bases outside the gene matches. The CDR3 contains 14 residues. CDR1 is SGHDT and CDR2 is YYEEEE in the germline V gene. The CDR3 DNA follows: TGTGCCAGCAGCTTAAGCGGGAGAGCGGATACGCAGTATTTT. Residues: CASSLSGRADTQYF.

This chain links TRBV5-4 with TRBJ2-2; TRBD1 might be the D (6 bases). Trimming stripped 4 bases from V and 5 bases from J, with 18 bases between. There are 16 residues in the CDR3. Germline CDR1 reads SGHNT; CDR2 reads YYREEE (reference sequence). The CDR3 protein is CASSPAAETGTGELFF. In DNA, the CDR3 is TGTGCCAGCAGCCCCGCGGCCGAGACAGGAACCGGGGAGCTGTTTTTT.

This clone appeared a single time. The chain is built from TRBV6-4 and TRBJ2-3; 11 positions agree with TRBD2. In germline, CDR1 is MRHNA, CDR2 SNTAGT. The V segment lost 6 bases and the J segment 2 bases; nucleotides outside the gene matches: 13. CDR3 length: 18 amino acids. CDR3 region: CASSLPGLADFYTDTQYF. The CDR3 region has the DNA TGTGCCAGCAGCCTTCCGGGACTAGCGGATTTCTACACAGATACGCAGTATTTT.

This clone was recorded once. The V and J genes are TRBV7-2 and TRBJ1-4; the D gene is possibly TRBD1 (6 bases). Germline CDR1 is SGHTA and CDR2 is FQGNSA. V lost 1 base to trimming and J lost 10 bases, with 10 bases between them. The CDR3 is made up of 13 amino acids. CDR3 sequence: CASSLEQGRKLFF. CDR3 DNA: TGTGCCAGCAGCTTAGAGCAGGGGAGAAAACTGTTTTTT.

This chain connects TRBV29-1 to TRBJ2-7; 10 bases map to TRBD1. Germline CDR1 is SQVTM and CDR2 is ANQGSEA. V was pared by 4 bases and J by 8 bases, with 2 bases of the junction left unmatched. The CDR3 extends over 11 amino acids. CDR3 nucleotides: TGCAGCGTTGGACAGGGGGCAAAGCAGTACTTC. Its protein product is CSVGQGAKQYF.

V usage is TRBV4-1 and J usage is TRBJ2-3; TRBD1 matches 7 bases. The CDR3 length is 16 residues. J was trimmed by 3 bases and V by 1 base; bases with no gene match: 7. Per germline, CDR1 MGHRA and CDR2 YSYEKL. CDR3 amino acids: CASSQVDRDRTDTQYF. DNA for the CDR3: TGCGCCAGCAGCCAAGTTGACAGGGACCGGACAGATACGCAGTATTTT.

This clone turned up a few times. V gene TRBV7-9 combines with J gene TRBJ2-2; a possible D gene is TRBD1 (6 bases). This CDR3 is built from 15 residues. Trimming shortened V by 2 bases and J by 4 bases, and 11 bases separated the two germline ends. CDR1 and CDR2 from the germline V gene are SEHNR and FQNEAQ (reference sequence). As DNA, the CDR3 is TGTGCCAGCAGCTTATCGGACAGCGGCACCGGGGAGCTGTTTTTT. Its translation: CASSLSDSGTGELFF.

The chain employs TRBV2 and TRBJ1-4; 10 nucleotides line up with TRBD1. The CDR3 is 13 residues long. CDR1 is SNHLY, CDR2 FYNNEI, per germline. Losses at the gene ends were 8 bases for V and 6 bases for J; bases not matched to a gene: 3. The CDR3 is CASAGQGDEKLFF. The CDR3 DNA reads as TGTGCCAGCGCCGGACAGGGGGATGAAAAACTGTTTTTT.

The rearrangement links TRBV30 to TRBJ1-2; no clear D gene. CDR1 GTSNPN and CDR2 SVGIG come from the germline V gene (reference sequence). V shed 0 bases and J shed 0 bases, with 11 bases lying between them. CDR3 length: 15 amino acids. CDR3 sequence reads: CAWSVRRNTNYGYTF. In DNA form, the CDR3 reads TGTGCCTGGAGTGTACGCCGAAACACTAACTATGGCTACACCTTC. Based on the CDR3 plus reference TRBV30 and TRBJ1-2, the full variable domain is SQTIHQWPATLVQPVGSPLSLECTVEGTSNPNLYWYRQAAGRGLQLLFYSVGIGQISSEVPQNLSASRPQDRQFILSSKKLLLSDSGFYLCAWSVRRNTNYGYTFGSGTRLTVV.

V and J are TRBV25-1 and TRBJ1-2, with a possible D match to TRBD1 (6 bases). Trimming cost V 4 bases and J 2 bases, with 14 bases left between them. In germline, CDR1 is MGHDK, CDR2 SYGVNS. The CDR3 covers 15 residues. In nucleotides, the CDR3 is TGTGCCAGCAGTGGACACAGGACAGCCAACTATGGCTACACCTTC. It is translated as CASSGHRTANYGYTF.

V usage is TRBV11-3 and J usage is TRBJ2-1; 7 nucleotides line up with TRBD2. CDR3 length equals 16 residues. J gave up 1 base and V 5 bases, and 8 bases lay outside the gene matches. Germline V gene lookup returns CDR1 SGHNT and CDR2 YENEEA. In DNA form, the CDR3 reads TGTGCCAGCAGCGGGGGGGTGCGGGTGTCCTACAATGAGCAGTTCTTC. Encoded protein: CASSGGVRVSYNEQFF.

The chain combines TRBV5-1 with TRBJ1-1; maybe TRBD1 (5 bases). The length of the CDR3 is 14 residues. Trimming pared 5 bases from V and 0 bases from J, leaving 11 bases between. CDR1 is SGHRS, CDR2 YFSETQ, per germline. Written as DNA, the CDR3 is TGCGCCAGCAGTCGAGACAGTTTGAACACTGAAGCTTTCTTT. The encoded protein is CASSRDSLNTEAFF.

The chain employs TRBV4-2 and TRBJ2-7; 9 nucleotides align to TRBD2. Germline lookup yields CDR1 LGHNA and CDR2 YNFKEQ. CDR3 length equals 14 residues. The ends lost 3 bases at V and 4 bases at J; junction bases unmatched: 4. The CDR3 loop reads CASSQLAGLYEQYF. DNA for the CDR3: TGTGCCAGCAGCCAGCTAGCGGGATTGTACGAGCAGTACTTC.

The J gene is TRBJ2-7, the V gene TRBV7-3, with a weak D call TRBD2 (5 bases). CDR3 length equals 17 residues. V lost 1 base to trimming and J lost 5 bases, with 21 bases between them. CDR1 and CDR2 (germline): SGHTA, FQGTGA. The CDR3 spells CASSLIIPSGRSHEQYF. In DNA form, the CDR3 reads TGTGCCAGCAGCTTAATAATTCCCTCGGGAAGATCCCACGAGCAGTACTTC.

The chain combines TRBV2 with TRBJ2-5; TRBD2 matches 12 bases. With V trimmed by 6 bases and J by 5 bases, 7 bases remained unmatched. The germline CDR1 and CDR2 sequences are SNHLY and FYNNEI. The CDR3 contains 15 residues. Here the CDR3 DNA reads TGTGCCAGCAGGGCCAGACTAGCGGGAGAGGAGACCCAGTACTTC. Its translation is CASRARLAGEETQYF.

The gene calls are TRBV18 and TRBJ2-7, with D maybe TRBD1 (5 bases). The CDR3 loop spans 12 amino acids. CDR1 is KGHSH and CDR2 is LQKENI in the germline V gene. V lost 6 bases to trimming and J lost 4 bases, with 10 bases between them. CDR3: CASSPDSYEQYF. The DNA for the CDR3 is TGTGCCAGCTCTCCCGACAGTTACGAGCAGTACTTC. The complete variable domain, with remaining parts taken from reference TRBV18 and TRBJ2-7, reads NAGVMQNPRHLVRRRGQEARLRCSPMKGHSHVYWYRQLPEEGLKFMVYLQKENIIDESGMPKERFSAEFPKEGPSILRIQQVVRGDSAAYFCASSPDSYEQYFGPGTRLTVT.

V gene TRBV2 combines with J gene TRBJ1-2; 7 nucleotides match TRBD1. The CDR3 is made up of 13 amino acids. Germline assignment: CDR1 SNHLY and CDR2 FYNNEI. V lost 4 bases, J lost 1 base, and 0 bases stayed unmatched. The CDR3 nucleotides are TGTGCCAGCAGTGGACAGGGTAACTATGGCTACACCTTC. Its protein product is CASSGQGNYGYTF. The whole variable domain, filled in from reference TRBV2 and TRBJ1-2, reads EPEVTQTPSHQVTQMGQEVILRCVPISNHLYFYWYRQILGQKVEFLVSFYNNEISEKSEIFDDQFSVERPDGSNFTLKIRSTKLEDSAMYFCASSGQGNYGYTFGSGTRLTVV.

This chain links TRBV25-1 with TRBJ1-2; D not resolved. This CDR3 comprises 14 residues. Germline loops: CDR1 MGHDK, CDR2 SYGVNS. The V end was cut by 3 bases, the J end by 7 bases, with 15 bases between. The CDR3 DNA reads as TGTGCCAGCAGTGACCCTCGTACCGTCGGTGGCTACACCTTC. As protein: CASSDPRTVGGYTF.

This clone was observed a handful of times. The chain is built from TRBV5-5 and TRBJ2-7; D is possibly TRBD1 (6 bases). The CDR3 runs to 14 residues. Germline CDR1 SGHKS, CDR2 YYEKEE (reference sequence). Trimming pared 1 base from V and 3 bases from J, leaving 11 bases between. CDR3 in DNA: TGTGCCAGCAGCTTGAACAGGGCGGGCTACGAGCAGTACTTC. Residues: CASSLNRAGYEQYF.

The V call is TRBV18, the J call TRBJ1-2; D not resolved. From germline, CDR1 is KGHSH and CDR2 LQKENI. The CDR3 sequence is 14 residues long. Deletions cut 6 bases from V and 0 bases from J, with 11 bases between. CDR3 protein: CASSLGNTNYGYTF. For the CDR3, the DNA is TGTGCCAGCTCTCTCGGGAACACTAACTATGGCTACACCTTC.